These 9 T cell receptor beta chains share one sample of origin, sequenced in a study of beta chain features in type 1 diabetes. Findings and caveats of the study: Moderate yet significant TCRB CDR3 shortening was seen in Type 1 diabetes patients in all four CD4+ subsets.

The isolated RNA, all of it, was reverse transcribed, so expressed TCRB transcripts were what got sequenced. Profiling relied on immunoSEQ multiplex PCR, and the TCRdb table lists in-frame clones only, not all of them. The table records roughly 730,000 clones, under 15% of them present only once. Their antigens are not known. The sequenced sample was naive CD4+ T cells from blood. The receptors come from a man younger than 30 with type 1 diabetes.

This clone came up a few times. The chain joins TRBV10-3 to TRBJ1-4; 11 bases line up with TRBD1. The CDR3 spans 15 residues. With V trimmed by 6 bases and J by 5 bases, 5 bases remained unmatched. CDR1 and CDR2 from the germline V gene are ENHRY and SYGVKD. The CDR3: CAIRDGQGANEKLFF. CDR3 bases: TGTGCCATCAGGGATGGACAGGGGGCAAATGAAAAACTGTTTTTT.

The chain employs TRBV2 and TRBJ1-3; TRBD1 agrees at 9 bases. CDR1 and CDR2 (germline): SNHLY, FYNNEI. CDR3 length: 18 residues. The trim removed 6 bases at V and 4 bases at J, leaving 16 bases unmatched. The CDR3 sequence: CASRQDYGTGLSGNTIYF. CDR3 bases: TGTGCCAGCAGGCAAGATTACGGGACAGGGTTGTCGGGAAACACCATATATTTT.

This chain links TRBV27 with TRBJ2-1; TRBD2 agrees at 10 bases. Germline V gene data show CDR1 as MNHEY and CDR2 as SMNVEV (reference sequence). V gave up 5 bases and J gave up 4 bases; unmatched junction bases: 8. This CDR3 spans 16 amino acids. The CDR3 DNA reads TGTGCCAGCAGTGATCATAGCGGGGGGCCTTACAATGAGCAGTTCTTC. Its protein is CASSDHSGGPYNEQFF.

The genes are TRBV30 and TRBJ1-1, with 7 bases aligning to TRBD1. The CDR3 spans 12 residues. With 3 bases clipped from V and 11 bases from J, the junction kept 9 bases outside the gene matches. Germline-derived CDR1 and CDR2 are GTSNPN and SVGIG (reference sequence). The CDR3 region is CAWSNQGVVAFF. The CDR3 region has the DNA TGTGCCTGGAGCAACCAGGGGGTAGTGGCTTTCTTT.

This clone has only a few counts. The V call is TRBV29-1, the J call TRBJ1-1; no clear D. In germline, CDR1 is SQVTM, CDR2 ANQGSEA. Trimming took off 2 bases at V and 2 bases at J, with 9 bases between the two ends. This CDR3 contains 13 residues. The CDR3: CSVERAPNTEAFF. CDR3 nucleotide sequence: TGCAGCGTTGAAAGGGCACCCAACACTGAAGCTTTCTTT.

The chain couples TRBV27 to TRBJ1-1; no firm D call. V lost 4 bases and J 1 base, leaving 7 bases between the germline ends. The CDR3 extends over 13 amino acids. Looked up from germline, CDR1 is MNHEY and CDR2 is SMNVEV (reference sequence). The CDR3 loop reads CASSSRQNTEAFF. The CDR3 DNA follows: TGTGCCAGCAGTTCCCGACAGAACACTGAAGCTTTCTTT.

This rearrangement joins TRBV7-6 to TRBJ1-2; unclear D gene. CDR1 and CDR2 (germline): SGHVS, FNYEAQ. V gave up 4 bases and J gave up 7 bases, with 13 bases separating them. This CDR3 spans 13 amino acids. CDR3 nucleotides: TGTGCCAGCAGCTCAAACGAGGGATTTGGCTACACCTTC. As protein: CASSSNEGFGYTF.

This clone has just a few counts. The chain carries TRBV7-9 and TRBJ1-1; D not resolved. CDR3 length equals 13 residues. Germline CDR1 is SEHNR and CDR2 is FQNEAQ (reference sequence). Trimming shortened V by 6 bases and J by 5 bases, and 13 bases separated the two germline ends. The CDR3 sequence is CASSSDGRTEAFF. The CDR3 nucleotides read TGTGCCAGCAGTTCAGATGGGAGAACTGAAGCTTTCTTT.

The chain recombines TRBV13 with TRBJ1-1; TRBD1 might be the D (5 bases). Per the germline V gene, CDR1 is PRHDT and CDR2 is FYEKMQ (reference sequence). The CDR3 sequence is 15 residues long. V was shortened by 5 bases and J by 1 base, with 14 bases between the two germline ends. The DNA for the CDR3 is TGTGCCAGCAGCCCTTGGGGGAGTTCGAACACTGAAGCTTTCTTT. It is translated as CASSPWGSSNTEAFF.